Listed below are T cell receptor beta chains from one sample, sequenced in a study of control samples from healthy donors and cancer patients. TCRdb's table, derived via immunoSEQ multiplex PCR, lists solely in-frame clones and lacks some. The sample consists of tens of thousands of clones, about nine tenths of them appearing once. Sequenced sample: PBMCs. These receptors all come from a man aged 45-65 years with lung cancer. The CDR3 runs from the conserved cysteine through the conserved F or W. A D gene is named only where the DNA matches it firmly. Clone size is stated in some rows and not others, as once, few, many or a class when expanded.

J | V | D | size | CDR3 | DNA
TRBJ2-3 | TRBV6-5 | . | . | CASIRSGTDTQYF | TGTGCCAGCATCCGGTCGGGCACAGATACGCAGTATTTT
TRBJ1-1 | TRBV5-5 | . | once | CASSLAAGAEAFF | TGTGCCAGCAGCTTGGCAGCAGGGGCCGAAGCTTTCTTT
TRBJ1-1 | TRBV5-5 | . | . | CASSLRQGGTEAFF | TGTGCCAGCAGCTTGAGGCAGGGAGGGACTGAAGCTTTCTTT
TRBJ2-2 | TRBV6-2/TRBV6-3 | TRBD1 | . | CASSYSGQGTGELFF | TGTGCCAGCAGTTACTCAGGACAGGGGACCGGGGAGCTGTTTTTT
TRBJ1-2 | TRBV29-1 | . | . | CSVQEGRYGYTF | TGCAGCGTGCAAGAGGGCAGGTATGGCTACACCTTC
TRBJ2-3 | TRBV12-3/TRBV12-4 | . | . | CASSVRKDTQYF | TGTGCCAGCAGTGTTCGCAAGGATACGCAGTATTTT
TRBJ2-4 | TRBV4-1 | . | . | CASSQDKVDNGRYF | TGCGCCAGCAGCCAAGATAAGGTGGACAACGGAAGGTACTTC
TRBJ1-5 | TRBV18 | TRBD1 | once | CASSPSTGATTQPQHF | TGTGCCAGCTCACCTTCGACAGGGGCGACTACTCAGCCCCAGCATTTT
TRBJ2-2 | TRBV7-6 | . | . | CASSSRDSSGGELFF | TGTGCCAGCAGCTCCCGAGACTCAAGTGGCGGGGAGCTGTTTTTT
TRBJ1-2 | TRBV12-3/TRBV12-4 | . | . | CASSYVTAYGYTF | TGTGCCAGCAGCTATGTTACGGCCTATGGCTACACCTTC
TRBJ2-2 | TRBV30 | TRBD1 | . | CAATGQGRAGELFF | TGTGCCGCGACGGGACAGGGTAGGGCCGGGGAGCTGTTTTTT
TRBJ1-1 | TRBV28 | . | . | CASTGITEAFF | TGTGCCAGCACAGGGATCACTGAAGCTTTCTTT
TRBJ2-5 | TRBV25-1 | . | . | CASSEGGNQETQYF | TGTGCCAGCAGTGAAGGGGGCAACCAAGAGACCCAGTACTTC
TRBJ2-7 | TRBV25-1 | . | . | CASSWGSRPYEQYF | TGTGCCAGCAGTTGGGGCTCCCGACCCTACGAGCAGTACTTC
TRBJ2-3 | TRBV24-1 | . | . | CATSDFYPDTQYF | TGTGCCACCAGTGATTTCTACCCGGATACGCAGTATTTT
TRBJ2-7 | TRBV29-1 | TRBD1 | . | CSAWGQGLYEQYF | TGCAGCGCATGGGGACAGGGTCTCTACGAGCAGTACTTC
TRBJ2-7 | TRBV7-9 | TRBD2 | . | CASSPPGRVYEQYF | TGTGCCAGCAGCCCTCCGGGGAGGGTGTACGAGCAGTACTTC
TRBJ1-3 | TRBV19 | . | . | CASRLGQSGGNTIYF | TGTGCCAGTAGGCTTGGACAGAGTGGTGGGAACACCATATATTTT
TRBJ1-3 | TRBV19 | . | . | CASSNLSGNTIYF | TGTGCCAGTAGTAACCTCTCTGGAAACACCATATATTTT
TRBJ2-7 | TRBV5-1 | . | once | CASSPGVGHEQYF | TGCGCCAGCAGCCCAGGGGTTGGGCACGAGCAGTACTTC
TRBJ2-5 | TRBV9 | . | . | CASSVGNLPQETQYF | TGTGCCAGCAGCGTAGGGAACCTACCGCAAGAGACCCAGTACTTC
TRBJ2-6 | TRBV25-1 | TRBD1 | . | CASQQGSGANVLTF | TGTGCCAGCCAACAGGGGTCTGGGGCCAACGTCCTGACTTTC
TRBJ1-1 | TRBV19 | TRBD1 | . | CASSSTSDRVEAFF | TGTGCCAGTAGTTCCACCTCGGACAGGGTAGAAGCTTTCTTT
TRBJ1-1 | TRBV19 | TRBD1 | . | CASSRQGVNTEAFF | TGTGCCAGTAGTCGACAGGGGGTGAACACTGAAGCTTTCTTT
TRBJ1-2 | TRBV9 | . | . | CASSPYGTWYGYTF | TGTGCCAGCAGCCCCTACGGGACATGGTATGGCTACACCTTC
TRBJ2-2 | TRBV5-1 | . | . | CASSLPGNSFSGELFF | TGCGCCAGCAGCTTGCCCGGGAATAGTTTTTCCGGGGAGCTGTTTTTT
TRBJ1-1 | TRBV12-5 | . | . | CASGFRVGAEAFF | TGTGCTAGTGGTTTCAGGGTAGGCGCCGAAGCTTTCTTT
TRBJ1-5 | TRBV3-1/TRBV3-2 | . | . | CASSQGWQISNQPQHF | TGTGCCAGCAGCCAAGGGTGGCAGATAAGCAATCAGCCCCAGCATTTT
TRBJ2-7 | TRBV7-2 | . | . | CASSSDYRDYEQYF | TGTGCCAGCAGCTCCGACTACCGCGACTACGAGCAGTACTTC
TRBJ1-4 | TRBV6-5 | . | few | CASSPTDGVNEKLFF | TGTGCCAGCAGTCCCACCGACGGAGTTAATGAAAAACTGTTTTTT
TRBJ2-1 | TRBV11-3 | TRBD2 | . | CASSLGSGGVPDNEQFF | TGTGCCAGCAGCTTAGGATCCGGGGGGGTTCCCGACAATGAGCAGTTCTTC
TRBJ1-5 | TRBV29-1 | . | . | CSVEESGGNQPQHF | TGCAGCGTTGAAGAGTCGGGGGGCAATCAGCCCCAGCATTTT
TRBJ1-1 | TRBV5-1 | . | . | CASSLGGSGTEAFF | TGCGCCAGCAGCTTGGGGGGATCCGGCACTGAAGCTTTCTTT
TRBJ1-6 | TRBV9 | . | . | CASGGDSPLHF | TGTGCCAGCGGCGGGGACTCACCCCTCCACTTT
TRBJ1-4 | TRBV4-3 | TRBD1 | few | CASSQDHLTRAGQRNEKLFF | TGCGCCAGCAGCCAAGATCACCTGACCCGCGCGGGACAGCGGAATGAAAAACTGTTTTTT
TRBJ1-6 | TRBV7-6 | TRBD1 | . | CASSQQGARNSPLHF | TGTGCCAGCAGCCAACAGGGGGCGCGGAATTCACCCCTCCACTTT
TRBJ2-1 | TRBV4-3 | . | . | CASSSMGAASSYNEQFF | TGCGCCAGCAGCTCCATGGGGGCTGCTAGCTCCTACAATGAGCAGTTCTTC
TRBJ1-1 | TRBV6-5 | . | . | CASSPTGNTEAFF | TGTGCCAGCAGTCCTACTGGGAACACTGAAGCTTTCTTT
TRBJ1-6 | TRBV7-2 | . | medium-sized | CASSFRPGDGSPLHF | TGTGCCAGCAGCTTCCGGCCAGGGGACGGTTCACCCCTCCACTTT
TRBJ2-7 | TRBV2 | TRBD1 | . | CASSYDRDEQYF | TGTGCCAGCAGTTATGACAGGGATGAGCAGTACTTC
TRBJ2-7 | TRBV2 | TRBD2 | . | CASSRLAGGSYEQYF | TGTGCCAGCAGCCGACTAGCGGGGGGCTCCTACGAGCAGTACTTC
TRBJ1-2 | TRBV10-3 | . | . | CAISESVAGPGGYTF | TGTGCCATCAGTGAGTCGGTAGCGGGCCCAGGGGGCTACACCTTC
TRBJ2-5 | TRBV25-1 | TRBD1 | once | CASRGSGGRETQYF | TGTGCCAGCAGGGGTTCAGGGGGCCGGGAGACCCAGTACTTC
TRBJ2-5 | TRBV11-2 | . | . | CASSLGSAQETQYF | TGTGCCAGCAGCTTAGGTTCGGCGCAAGAGACCCAGTACTTC
TRBJ1-1 | TRBV5-4 | . | . | CASSAAGALEAFF | TGTGCCAGCAGCGCCGCAGGGGCCCTTGAAGCTTTCTTT
TRBJ2-1 | TRBV4-3 | . | . | CASSQELDRSYNEQFF | TGCGCCAGCAGCCAAGAACTAGACCGCTCCTACAATGAGCAGTTCTTC